The 12 T cell receptor beta chains presented below share a single source sample, sequenced in a study of shared clonotypes between healthy human individuals. This table comes from immunoSEQ multiplex PCR, and its TCRdb copy is limited to in-frame clones, with some not included. In the table there are some 2,000,000 clones, roughly 94% of which are singletons. Input material: naive CD4+ T cells sorted from blood. Described subset: CD45RA+ positively selected. The receptors here all came from a man younger than 35 in good health.

V usage is TRBV7-2 and J usage is TRBJ2-7, with D possibly matching TRBD1 (6 bases). V was shortened by 1 base and J by 3 bases, with 10 bases between the two germline ends. Germline loops: CDR1 SGHTA, CDR2 FQGNSA. This CDR3 region has 14 residues. CDR3 amino acids: CASSLGTVNYEQYF. DNA of the CDR3: TGTGCCAGCAGCTTAGGGACAGTCAACTACGAGCAGTACTTC.

The rearrangement joins TRBV5-6 to TRBJ2-5, with D perhaps TRBD2 (6 bases). The length of the CDR3 is 16 residues. Trimming shortened V by 0 bases and J by 2 bases, and 14 bases separated the two germline ends. Germline CDR1 SGHDT, CDR2 YYEEEE. CDR3: CASSLGGLAQQETQYF. The CDR3 DNA reads TGTGCCAGCAGCTTGGGGGGACTCGCGCAACAAGAGACCCAGTACTTC.

The V gene is TRBV7-6, the J gene TRBJ1-1, with TRBD1 as a possible D gene (5 bases). CDR3 length: 13 amino acids. With 5 bases removed from V and 2 bases from J, the gap between germline ends came to 9 bases. Per the germline V gene, CDR1 is SGHVS and CDR2 is FNYEAQ. The CDR3 coding sequence is TGTGCCAGCAGCAAGACAGATAACACTGAAGCTTTCTTT. Its translation is CASSKTDNTEAFF.

The chain carries TRBV12-5 and TRBJ1-2; D unclear. Germline CDR1 and CDR2: LGHNT and FRNRAP. This CDR3 region has 13 residues. V was pared by 7 bases and J by 0 bases, with 9 bases between. CDR3 sequence reads: CASAGRSNYGYTF. DNA of the CDR3: TGTGCTAGTGCGGGTAGATCTAACTATGGCTACACCTTC.

The V and J genes are TRBV7-2 and TRBJ2-7; TRBD2 agrees at 12 bases. The CDR3 loop spans 17 amino acids. The junction had 11 bases not matched to a gene; V was cut back by 1 base and J by 7 bases. Germline CDR1 is SGHTA and CDR2 is FQGNSA. The CDR3 region is CASSLGEVGLAGLEQYF. The DNA of the CDR3 is TGTGCCAGCAGCTTAGGGGAAGTAGGACTAGCGGGGTTAGAGCAGTACTTC. The entire variable domain, with the rest obtained from reference TRBV7-2 and TRBJ2-7, is as follows: GAGVSQSPSNKVTEKGKDVELRCDPISGHTALYWYRQSLGQGLEFLIYFQGNSAPDKSGLPSDRFSAERTGGSVSTLTIQRTQQEDSAVYLCASSLGEVGLAGLEQYFGPGTRLTVT.

The rearrangement joins TRBV30 to TRBJ1-2; unclear D gene. The ends were cut back, 0 bases at V and 0 bases at J, with 11 bases in the middle. The CDR3 covers 15 residues. Germline values: CDR1 GTSNPN, CDR2 SVGIG (reference sequence). The CDR3 sequence: CAWSVRAGSNYGYTF. CDR3 nucleotide sequence: TGTGCCTGGAGTGTACGGGCTGGTTCTAACTATGGCTACACCTTC.

The genes are TRBV6-1 and TRBJ2-7, with D tentatively TRBD1 (5 bases). This CDR3 has 15 residues. With 2 bases removed from V and 0 bases from J, the gap between germline ends came to 11 bases. Looked up from germline, CDR1 is MNHNS and CDR2 is SASEGT. The CDR3 spells CASSEMVTVSYEQYF. For the CDR3, the DNA is TGTGCCAGCAGTGAAATGGTGACAGTCTCCTACGAGCAGTACTTC.

This rearrangement joins TRBV30 to TRBJ2-7; D is perhaps TRBD2 (6 bases). Germline V gives CDR1 GTSNPN, CDR2 SVGIG (reference sequence). Trimming pared 2 bases from V and 7 bases from J, leaving 18 bases between. The CDR3 has 14 amino acids. CDR3 in DNA: TGTGCCTGGAGTCTCCCCTGGAGGGCCGGTGAGCAGTACTTC. This gives the protein CAWSLPWRAGEQYF.

Regarding this clone: Distinct nucleotide sequences in the sample also encode this CDR3. The CDR3 DNA is TGTGCCAGCAGTTTAGGCGGGGTCGGTCAGCCCCAGCATTTT. It translates to CASSLGGVGQPQHF. V is TRBV27 and J is TRBJ1-5; D uncertain. CDR1 is MNHEY and CDR2 is SMNVEV in the germline V gene (reference sequence). The CDR3 spans 14 residues. The V end lost 2 bases, the J end lost 6 bases, and 11 bases lay between the germline ends.

The chain employs TRBV30 and TRBJ2-5; 7 bases match TRBD2. This CDR3 spans 14 amino acids. V dropped 3 bases and J dropped 5; count of bases not matched to a gene: 9. Looked up from germline, CDR1 is GTSNPN and CDR2 is SVGIG (reference sequence). The DNA for the CDR3 is TGTGCCTGGAGCGATCGACTAGCTCCGGAGACCCAGTACTTC. It specifies CAWSDRLAPETQYF.

In this sample, this clone turned up once. CDR3 region: CASSTAGTSGNTIYF. In DNA, the CDR3 is TGTGCCAGCAGCACGGCCGGGACTTCAGGAAACACCATATATTTT. V gene TRBV5-4 combines with J gene TRBJ1-3; D is possibly TRBD1 (5 bases). Germline V gene data show CDR1 as SGHNT and CDR2 as YYREEE (reference sequence). This CDR3 is 15 amino acids long. V was shortened by 4 bases and J by 4 bases, with 15 bases between the two germline ends.

This chain connects TRBV10-3 to TRBJ1-5; maybe TRBD1 (5 bases). The CDR3 is 16 amino acids. CDR1 is ENHRY and CDR2 is SYGVKD in the germline V gene. Trimming left V 4 bases short and J 0 bases short, with 13 bases between. The CDR3 coding sequence is TGTGCCATCAGTGCCGCCGGGGGTGATAGCAATCAGCCCCAGCATTTT. Its protein product is CAISAAGGDSNQPQHF.